The rows below give T cell receptor beta chains drawn from one sample of a study of Ad26.COV2.S vaccination and SARS-CoV-2 variants. Assay: immunoSEQ multiplex PCR; the TCRdb copy retains only in-frame clones and omits some. The table includes about 260,000 clones, around 90% detected once. Sequencing used peripheral blood, obtained in a trial of Ad26.COV2.S vaccine versus placebo. These receptors came from a person aged 18-65 years who received the Ad26.COV2.S COVID-19 vaccine or a placebo. The CDR3 runs from the conserved cysteine through the conserved F or W. The order of the fields is J gene, D gene, clone size, V gene, CDR3 protein, CDR3 DNA. D genes are given only for firm matches. Rows may omit the clone size; those that give it use once, few, many or a size class.

TRBJ1-5 | TRBD1 | . | TRBV27 | CASSSKAGQGQPQHF | TGTGCCAGCAGTTCAAAAGCGGGACAGGGTCAGCCCCAGCATTTT
TRBJ1-6 | . | . | TRBV5-8 | CASSLREINSPLHF | TGTGCCAGCAGCTTGCGGGAAATCAATTCACCCCTCCACTTT
TRBJ1-1 | TRBD1 | . | TRBV7-9 | CASSLNQGAGTEAFF | TGTGCCAGCAGCTTAAACCAGGGGGCTGGCACTGAAGCTTTCTTT
TRBJ2-2 | . | . | TRBV7-8 | CASSRRGDRAGELFF | TGTGCCAGCAGCCGGAGGGGGGATAGGGCCGGGGAGCTGTTTTTT
TRBJ2-7 | . | . | TRBV7-9 | CASSLDGFSYEQYF | TGTGCCAGCAGCTTAGATGGGTTCTCCTACGAGCAGTACTTC
TRBJ1-1 | TRBD1 | . | TRBV7-9 | CASSLPGTAKNTEAFF | TGTGCCAGCAGCTTACCCGGGACAGCGAAGAACACTGAAGCTTTCTTT
TRBJ2-5 | TRBD2 | once | TRBV7-9 | CASSSSGRPNQETQYF | TGTGCCAGCAGCTCTAGCGGGAGGCCGAACCAAGAGACCCAGTACTTC
TRBJ2-1 | . | . | TRBV5-6 | CASSPGLQTLYVEQFF | TGTGCCAGCAGCCCGGGACTCCAAACTCTATACGTAGAGCAGTTCTTC
TRBJ2-5 | . | . | TRBV25-1 | CASSVAETQYF | TGTGCCAGCAGTGTAGCAGAGACCCAGTACTTC
TRBJ1-1 | . | . | TRBV6-5 | CANRRGLNTEAFF | TGTGCCAACCGACGAGGCTTGAACACTGAAGCTTTCTTT
TRBJ1-4 | . | . | TRBV11-2 | CASSSGSGPNEKLFF | TGTGCCAGCAGCTCCGGGTCGGGCCCTAATGAAAAACTGTTTTTT
TRBJ2-3 | . | . | TRBV20-1 | CSASVGSTDTQYF | TGCAGTGCTAGTGTTGGAAGCACAGATACGCAGTATTTT
TRBJ2-7 | . | . | TRBV7-8 | CASSVSGGVGYEQYF | TGTGCCAGCAGCGTATCTGGGGGTGTCGGATACGAGCAGTACTTC
TRBJ1-4 | . | few | TRBV6-2/TRBV6-3 | CASSSYPQTLTTNEKLFF | TGTGCCAGCAGCTCCTACCCACAGACTCTTACAACTAATGAAAAACTGTTTTTT
TRBJ1-1 | . | . | TRBV4-2 | CASSQDQEPRAEAFF | TGTGCCAGCAGCCAAGATCAGGAACCGAGGGCTGAAGCTTTCTTT
TRBJ2-1 | TRBD2 | . | TRBV5-1 | CASSQGLAGGRYNEQFF | TGCGCCAGCAGCCAAGGACTAGCGGGGGGAAGATACAATGAGCAGTTCTTC
TRBJ2-2 | TRBD2 | once | TRBV5-1 | CASSLGLAADTGELFF | TGCGCCAGCAGCTTAGGACTAGCGGCAGACACCGGGGAGCTGTTTTTT
TRBJ2-7 | TRBD2 | . | TRBV5-1 | CASSLSSGGYEQYF | TGCGCCAGCAGCTTATCTAGCGGGGGCTACGAGCAGTACTTC
TRBJ2-3 | . | once | TRBV5-6 | CASSFSPDTQYF | TGTGCCAGCAGCTTTTCACCAGATACGCAGTATTTT
TRBJ2-7 | TRBD1 | . | TRBV7-3 | CASSFGDRAYEQYF | TGTGCCAGCAGCTTCGGGGACAGAGCCTACGAGCAGTACTTC
TRBJ2-5 | . | once | TRBV4-3 | CASSQVRGQETQYF | TGCGCCAGCAGCCAGGTCAGGGGACAAGAGACCCAGTACTTC
TRBJ2-5 | . | . | TRBV30 | CAWSGGGGETQYF | TGTGCCTGGAGCGGGGGCGGGGGAGAGACCCAGTACTTC
TRBJ1-6 | . | few | TRBV4-1 | CASSLLGGTLHF | TGCGCCAGCAGCCTCCTGGGGGGAACCCTCCACTTT